These 25 T cell receptor beta chains share one sample of origin, sequenced in a study of glioma-infiltrating T cells after dendritic cell vaccination. Clones were read by immunoSEQ multiplex PCR, and TCRdb kept only the in-frame ones, dropping some. The sample includes around 87,000 clones, around 83% seen only once; the top ten take less than 8%. Time point noted: after dendritic cell vaccination, including at tumor progression/relapse. Here the sequenced sample was blood, taken after dendritic cell vaccination. Receptor source: a human donor with glioblastoma.

V and J are TRBV29-1 and TRBJ2-7, with a possible D match to TRBD1 (5 bases). CDR1 is SQVTM, CDR2 ANQGSEA, per germline. V dropped 4 bases and J dropped 5 bases, with 12 bases sitting between them. CDR3 length: 12 amino acids. The CDR3 DNA is TGCAGCGTTGCCTCAGGGAAACACGAGCAGTACTTC. It yields the protein CSVASGKHEQYF.

This chain connects TRBV5-4 to TRBJ2-7; TRBD1 matches 10 bases. After removal of 4 bases from V and 4 bases from J, the junction contained 8 bases not matched to a gene. CDR3 length: 15 residues. The germline V gene encodes CDR1 SGHNT and CDR2 YYREEE (reference sequence). CDR3 protein: CASSGGQGITYEQYF. CDR3 sequence (DNA): TGTGCCAGCAGCGGGGGACAGGGGATAACGTACGAGCAGTACTTC.

The genes are TRBV30 and TRBJ1-5, with a tentative D call TRBD1 (5 bases). The V gene lost 2 bases and the J gene lost 0 bases, with 11 bases spanning the gap. The CDR3 is made up of 15 amino acids. Germline lookup yields CDR1 GTSNPN and CDR2 SVGIG (reference sequence). The CDR3 DNA reads as TGTGCCTGGAGTAGACAGTCTTATAGCAATCAGCCCCAGCATTTT. This codes for CAWSRQSYSNQPQHF.

The chain carries TRBV5-1 and TRBJ2-2; perhaps TRBD1 as D (5 bases). Germline values: CDR1 SGHRS, CDR2 YFSETQ. The length of the CDR3 is 15 residues. The V gene lost 3 bases and the J gene lost 1 base, with 10 bases spanning the gap. The CDR3 DNA sequence: TGCGCCAGCAGCTCCGACAGAGGGAACACCGGGGAGCTGTTTTTT. It translates to CASSSDRGNTGELFF.

This clone appeared once. V usage is TRBV9 and J usage is TRBJ1-6, with 10 bases identical to TRBD1. Germline V gene lookup returns CDR1 SGDLS and CDR2 YYNGEE. The V and J ends lost 4 bases and 6 bases, in that order; junction bases with no gene match: 10. CDR3 length equals 17 residues. This CDR3 reads CASSLRSGQGSNSPLHF. In nucleotides, the CDR3 is TGTGCCAGCAGCCTTCGCTCGGGACAGGGGTCTAATTCACCCCTCCACTTT.

The CDR3 DNA sequence: TGTGCCAGCAGTCAGAGGACAGGGGGCTCGGGCAATCAGCCCCAGCATTTT. Translation gives CASSQRTGGSGNQPQHF. V usage is TRBV7-6 and J usage is TRBJ1-5; 11 bases line up with TRBD1. Unmatched junction bases numbered 9, after V lost 6 bases and J lost 2 bases. CDR1 SGHVS and CDR2 FNYEAQ come from the germline V gene. CDR3 length: 17 residues. The full variable domain, with the rest looked up from reference TRBV7-6 and TRBJ1-5, is GAGVSQSPRYKVTKRGQDVALRCDPISGHVSLYWYRQALGQGPEFLTYFNYEAQQDKSGLPNDRFSAERPEGSISTLTIQRTEQRDSAMYRCASSQRTGGSGNQPQHFGDGTRLSIL.

This sequence joins TRBV20-1 and TRBJ2-7, with a tentative D call TRBD2 (5 bases). V gave up 5 bases and J gave up 6 bases, with 11 bases separating them. The CDR3 sequence is 11 residues long. Germline V gene data show CDR1 as DFQATT and CDR2 as SNEGSKA (reference sequence). CDR3 in amino acids: CSASWGAEQYF. As DNA, the CDR3 is TGCAGTGCTTCGTGGGGAGCCGAGCAGTACTTC.

This clone came up a few times. The chain links TRBV6-1 to TRBJ1-1; the D gene is possibly TRBD1 (5 bases). Germline lookup yields CDR1 MNHNS and CDR2 SASEGT. V was clipped by 4 bases and J by 8 bases, with 11 bases between them. There are 12 residues in the CDR3. Here the CDR3 DNA reads TGTGCCAGCAGTGGACAGTTATGGGAAGCTTTCTTT. This encodes CASSGQLWEAFF.

As for this clone: Relative to the germline gene, one junction end is altered; a read error may explain this. The sample holds other DNA sequences that translate to the same CDR3. J is TRBJ1-1 and V is TRBV5-1; possible D gene TRBD1, 5 bases. Germline values: CDR1 SGHRS, CDR2 YFSETQ. The CDR3 length is 13 residues. CDR3 in DNA: TGCGCCAGCAGATTGGACATGAGGACTGAAGCTTTCTTT. This translates into CASRLDMRTEAFF.

V usage is TRBV4-1 and J usage is TRBJ2-3; 9 bases line up with TRBD2. Germline V gene data show CDR1 as MGHRA and CDR2 as YSYEKL. J was trimmed by 2 bases and V by 4 bases; bases with no gene match: 7. This CDR3 has 16 residues. The CDR3 region has the DNA TGCGCCAGCAGCCCCTCCCAGCGGGGGGCCACAGATACGCAGTATTTT. It codes for CASSPSQRGATDTQYF.

This chain uses TRBV5-1 with TRBJ1-6, with D possibly matching TRBD1 (6 bases). V was trimmed by 0 bases and J by 9 bases, leaving 10 bases between them. CDR3 size: 14 residues. The germline gives CDR1 SGHRS, CDR2 YFSETQ. CDR3 amino acids: CASSLDRAPSPLHF. The CDR3 nucleotides are TGCGCCAGCAGCTTGGACAGGGCACCTTCACCCCTCCACTTT.

This clone occurred a few times. V and J are TRBV11-3 and TRBJ2-3; possibly TRBD1 for D (6 bases). CDR1 and CDR2 (germline): SGHNT, YENEEA. The germline V and J ends were trimmed by 4 bases and 10 bases, with 21 bases remaining between them. This CDR3 is 15 amino acids long. The CDR3 DNA reads as TGTGCCAGCAGCTACGACAGGCTCGAACGTGGAGCGCAGTATTTT. Translating gives CASSYDRLERGAQYF.

This rearrangement joins TRBV6-5 to TRBJ2-7; no reliable D call. The CDR3 is 12 amino acids. Germline V gene data show CDR1 as MNHEY and CDR2 as SVGAGI. V was cut by 6 bases and J by 6 bases, with 12 bases left in between. CDR3 sequence: CASSETKSEQYF. CDR3 bases: TGTGCCAGCAGCGAAACTAAGTCCGAGCAGTACTTC.

The chain carries TRBV15 and TRBJ1-5; TRBD1 matches 10 bases. J was trimmed by 0 bases and V by 5 bases; bases with no gene match: 1. This CDR3 contains 15 residues. CDR1 is LNHNV and CDR2 is YYDKDF in the germline V gene (reference sequence). DNA for the CDR3: TGTGCCACCAGCCGGGACAGGGGTAGCAATCAGCCCCAGCATTTT. Translated: CATSRDRGSNQPQHF.

V gene TRBV18 combines with J gene TRBJ2-2; no clear D. V was shortened by 3 bases and J by 0 bases, with 14 bases between the two germline ends. CDR1 and CDR2 (germline): KGHSH, LQKENI. The CDR3 runs to 17 residues. CDR3 coding DNA: TGTGCCAGCTCACCGCAGGTCAGTGCACCGAACACCGGGGAGCTGTTTTTT. This codes for CASSPQVSAPNTGELFF.

The chain combines TRBV5-8 with TRBJ2-3; TRBD1 might be the D (6 bases). Trimming took off 4 bases at V and 1 base at J, with 16 bases between the two ends. CDR1 is SGHTS and CDR2 is YDEGEE in the germline V gene. This CDR3 has 16 amino acids. CDR3 bases: TGTGCCAGCAGCCTCGAACAGGGTTTGGGCACAGATACGCAGTATTTT. Translating it yields CASSLEQGLGTDTQYF.

The DNA of the CDR3 is TGTGCCAGCAAGACTAGCGGGGCAGATACGCAGTATTTT. It yields the protein CASKTSGADTQYF. This chain links TRBV2 with TRBJ2-3; TRBD2 matches 11 bases. Germline-derived CDR1 and CDR2 are SNHLY and FYNNEI. The CDR3 runs 13 residues. The ends lost 7 bases at V and 4 bases at J; junction bases unmatched: 1.

The CDR3 region is CASSFQDRIYGYTF. In nucleotides, the CDR3 is TGTGCCAGCAGCTTCCAAGACAGGATCTATGGCTACACCTTC. The genes are TRBV7-9 and TRBJ1-2; possibly TRBD1 for D (6 bases). The V and J ends lost 3 bases and 4 bases respectively, with 12 bases between them. From germline, CDR1 is SEHNR and CDR2 FQNEAQ (reference sequence). The CDR3 consists of 14 residues.

The genes are TRBV7-2 and TRBJ1-5; tentative D call: TRBD1 (5 bases). The V end lost 3 bases, the J end lost 2 bases, and 14 bases lay between the germline ends. The CDR3 has 16 amino acids. Germline V CDR1 and CDR2: SGHTA, FQGNSA. The chain's CDR3 is CASSFGFGGGNQPQHF. CDR3 nucleotides: TGTGCCAGCAGCTTCGGTTTCGGGGGTGGCAATCAGCCCCAGCATTTT.

In its sample, this clone was seen a few times. This rearrangement joins TRBV4-3 to TRBJ1-3; a possible D gene is TRBD1 (6 bases). This CDR3 has 16 residues. Trimming shortened V by 0 bases and J by 2 bases, and 11 bases separated the two germline ends. Per germline, CDR1 LGHNA and CDR2 YSLEER. The CDR3 coding sequence is TGCGCCAGCAGCCAAGATCTGACAGGCCCTGGAAACACCATATATTTT. Encoded protein: CASSQDLTGPGNTIYF.

The CDR3 loop is CASNTGPGANYGYTF. The CDR3 coding sequence is TGTGCCAGCAACACGGGACCAGGGGCAAACTATGGCTACACCTTC. The rearrangement uses TRBV6-1 and TRBJ1-2; TRBD1 is a possible D gene (6 bases). CDR1 is MNHNS, CDR2 SASEGT, per germline. Trimming removed 7 bases from V and 2 bases from J, with 17 bases in between. The CDR3 spans 15 residues.

The chain recombines TRBV10-3 with TRBJ1-2; D call uncertain. The CDR3 runs to 13 residues. In germline, CDR1 is ENHRY, CDR2 SYGVKD. The germline V and J ends were trimmed by 3 bases and 3 bases, with 8 bases remaining between them. The CDR3 region has the DNA TGTGCCATCAGTGACATCCGGGACTATGGCTACACCTTC. Protein sequence: CAISDIRDYGYTF.

This chain joins TRBV2 and TRBJ1-5; the match to TRBD1 covers 7 bases. The CDR3 loop spans 15 amino acids. Trimming at V came to 7 bases and at J to 2 bases, leaving 8 bases not matched to a gene. CDR1 and CDR2 from the germline V gene are SNHLY and FYNNEI. The CDR3 spells CASKPTGDGNQPQHF. CDR3 DNA: TGTGCCAGCAAACCAACAGGGGATGGCAATCAGCCCCAGCATTTT.

This clone was observed a handful of times. Different DNA sequences within this sample yield the same CDR3. The V gene is TRBV2, the J gene TRBJ1-3; no firm D call. Trimming took off 6 bases at V and 0 bases at J, with 9 bases between the two ends. This CDR3 contains 14 residues. CDR1 SNHLY and CDR2 FYNNEI come from the germline V gene. CDR3 sequence reads: CASRPRDSGNTIYF. CDR3 in DNA: TGTGCCAGCAGACCACGCGACTCTGGAAACACCATATATTTT.

The rearrangement uses TRBV29-1 and TRBJ1-3; D is uncertain. Germline CDR1 SQVTM, CDR2 ANQGSEA. Trimming took 4 bases from V and 4 from J, leaving 8 bases between them. This CDR3 comprises 12 residues. This chain's CDR3 is CSVASGGNTIYF. CDR3 DNA sequence: TGCAGCGTTGCATCCGGGGGAAACACCATATATTTT.